Below are 19 T cell receptor beta chains sequenced from a single sample in a study of shared clonotypes between healthy human individuals. TCRdb's copy holds only in-frame clones and misses some; the assay was immunoSEQ multiplex PCR. The data show roughly 2.5 million clones, with 90% to 95% seen just once and about 0.13% held by the top ten. Sequencing was carried out using naive CD4+ T cells sorted from blood. Subset here: CD45RA+ positively selected. These TCRs come from a young man in good health.

In the case of this clone: The sample holds other DNA sequences that translate to the same CDR3. This chain connects TRBV18 to TRBJ1-1; D is perhaps TRBD1 (5 bases). CDR3 length: 14 residues. V was pared by 2 bases and J by 1 base, with 8 bases between. Germline values: CDR1 KGHSH, CDR2 LQKENI. The CDR3 loop is CASSPSGANTEAFF. CDR3 DNA: TGTGCCAGCTCACCAAGCGGGGCGAACACTGAAGCTTTCTTT.

This chain links TRBV30 with TRBJ2-7; D perhaps matches TRBD2 (5 bases). Germline V gene sequence: CDR1 GTSNPN, CDR2 SVGIG (reference sequence). V was clipped by 3 bases and J by 3 bases, with 12 bases between them. This CDR3 spans 13 amino acids. CDR3 sequence (DNA): TGTGCCTGGAGGAGGAACAGCGGCTACGAGCAGTACTTC. Translated: CAWRRNSGYEQYF.

This chain uses TRBV5-1 with TRBJ1-6; possibly TRBD1 for D (5 bases). Germline values: CDR1 SGHRS, CDR2 YFSETQ. Trimming shortened V by 0 bases and J by 9 bases, and 13 bases separated the two germline ends. CDR3 length: 15 residues. CDR3 DNA sequence: TGCGCCAGCAGCTTGGCCCCCAGGGTAGGTTCACCCCTCCACTTT. It yields the protein CASSLAPRVGSPLHF.

Of note for this clone: Different DNA sequences within this sample yield the same CDR3. The genes are TRBV19 and TRBJ2-7, with TRBD2 as a possible D gene (5 bases). V was pared by 3 bases and J by 3 bases, with 12 bases between. CDR3 length: 14 residues. Germline assignment: CDR1 LNHDA and CDR2 SQIVND (reference sequence). CDR3 DNA sequence: TGTGCCAGTAGTATTGGGTTTAGCGTCTACGAGCAGTACTTC. Its protein product is CASSIGFSVYEQYF.

This clone was seen a few times. The chain couples TRBV11-1 to TRBJ1-1; no reliable D call. The germline CDR1 and CDR2 sequences are SGHAT and FQDESV (reference sequence). V was shortened by 6 bases and J by 0 bases, with 8 bases between the two germline ends. The CDR3 runs to 13 residues. The CDR3 sequence: CASRLGMNTEAFF. The CDR3 nucleotides are TGTGCCAGCAGGTTGGGGATGAACACTGAAGCTTTCTTT.

This chain joins TRBV6-5 and TRBJ1-2; D may be TRBD1 (6 bases). V lost 6 bases and J lost 8, with 16 bases in between. This CDR3 has 13 amino acids. Germline CDR1 reads MNHEY; CDR2 reads SVGAGI. The CDR3 region is CASSPPSGGGYTF. CDR3 DNA: TGTGCCAGCAGCCCTCCGTCCGGGGGCGGCTACACCTTC.

The chain carries TRBV19 and TRBJ2-5; D remains ambiguous. Germline lookup yields CDR1 LNHDA and CDR2 SQIVND (reference sequence). This CDR3 region has 12 residues. Trimming removed 3 bases at V and 5 bases at J, with 7 bases between. The CDR3, as DNA: TGTGCCAGTAGTATGGGTCCGGAGACCCAGTACTTC. Encoded protein: CASSMGPETQYF.

DNA of the CDR3: TGCGCCAGCAGCCGTACCGGGACTAGCGGGACTCGGGGGGAGCTGTTTTTT. It specifies CASSRTGTSGTRGELFF. The chain couples TRBV5-1 to TRBJ2-2; TRBD2 matches 13 bases. The V segment lost 4 bases and the J segment 8 bases; nucleotides outside the gene matches: 11. The CDR3 length is 17 residues. The germline V gene encodes CDR1 SGHRS and CDR2 YFSETQ.

The rearrangement uses TRBV10-3 and TRBJ2-1, with TRBD2 as a possible D gene (6 bases). V lost 10 bases, J lost 4 bases, and 17 bases lay in between. The CDR3 is 14 amino acids. From germline, CDR1 is ENHRY and CDR2 SYGVKD. The CDR3 DNA reads as TGTGCCAGCTCCCGGGACTCTCAATACAATGAGCAGTTCTTC. Its protein product is CASSRDSQYNEQFF.

The chain has TRBV5-8 and TRBJ2-7; no firm D call. Germline CDR1 SGHTS, CDR2 YDEGEE. The CDR3 runs to 11 residues. Trimming removed 1 base from V and 6 bases from J, with 5 bases in between. In DNA, the CDR3 is TGTGCCAGCAGCTTGTACTCCGAGCAGTACTTC. Its translation: CASSLYSEQYF.

CDR3 region: CASSQVGSGRWNEQFF. Here the CDR3 DNA reads TGCGCCAGCAGCCAAGTGGGTAGCGGGAGGTGGAATGAGCAGTTCTTC. The rearrangement joins TRBV4-3 to TRBJ2-1; 10 positions match TRBD2. The germline V gene has CDR1 LGHNA and CDR2 YSLEER. Germline trimming cut 1 base from V and 7 bases from J; bases unmatched to any gene: 7. The CDR3 runs 16 residues.

For the CDR3, the DNA is TGTGCCTGGAGTATTACGGGGGGCTCCTACAATGAGCAGTTCTTC. It specifies CAWSITGGSYNEQFF. The chain employs TRBV30 and TRBJ2-1, with 7 bases lining up with TRBD2. The V segment lost 2 bases and the J segment 0 bases; nucleotides outside the gene matches: 4. The CDR3 consists of 15 residues. Germline CDR1 GTSNPN, CDR2 SVGIG (reference sequence). Full variable domain (remainder filled in from reference TRBV30 and TRBJ2-1): SQTIHQWPATLVQPVGSPLSLECTVEGTSNPNLYWYRQAAGRGLQLLFYSVGIGQISSEVPQNLSASRPQDRQFILSSKKLLLSDSGFYLCAWSITGGSYNEQFFGPGTRLTVL.

V usage is TRBV28 and J usage is TRBJ2-7; 7 nucleotides agree with TRBD1. This CDR3 comprises 15 residues. V trimming: 6 bases; J trimming: 3 bases; junction bases outside the gene matches: 11. Germline V gene lookup returns CDR1 MDHEN and CDR2 SYDVKM. The CDR3 DNA reads TGTGCCAGCAGCCTCCACCGACAGGGTGGCTACGAGCAGTACTTC. Encoded protein: CASSLHRQGGYEQYF.

The J gene is TRBJ2-2, the V gene TRBV6-6; D remains unclear. There are 14 residues in the CDR3. Germline assignment: CDR1 MNHNY and CDR2 SVGAGI (reference sequence). V lost 4 bases to trimming and J lost 2 bases, with 8 bases between them. The CDR3 loop reads CASSSGPNTGELFF. In DNA form, the CDR3 reads TGTGCCAGCAGTTCCGGGCCTAACACCGGGGAGCTGTTTTTT.

This chain links TRBV5-8 with TRBJ2-6; D is ambiguous. V was clipped by 0 bases and J by 1 base, with 8 bases between them. CDR1 is SGHTS, CDR2 YDEGEE, per germline. CDR3 size: 16 residues. CDR3 in DNA: TGTGCCAGCAGCTTGGGTCTCAGATCTGGGGCCAACGTCCTGACTTTC. This sequence encodes CASSLGLRSGANVLTF.

This chain joins TRBV5-1 and TRBJ1-2; 7 bases fit TRBD1. The CDR3 loop spans 18 amino acids. From germline, CDR1 is SGHRS and CDR2 YFSETQ. V gave up 4 bases and J gave up 0 bases; unmatched junction bases: 15. This chain's CDR3 is CASSTVLTGVNTNYGYTF. In nucleotides, the CDR3 is TGCGCCAGCAGCACGGTTTTAACAGGGGTAAACACTAACTATGGCTACACCTTC.

V gene TRBV27 combines with J gene TRBJ2-4; the match to TRBD1 covers 7 bases. Trimming cost V 4 bases and J 0 bases; bases outside gene matches: 9. Germline assignment: CDR1 MNHEY and CDR2 SMNVEV (reference sequence). The CDR3 spans 17 residues. The CDR3, as DNA: TGTGCCAGCAGTTCGACAGGGTTCACTTTAGCCAAAAACATTCAGTACTTC. Amino acids: CASSSTGFTLAKNIQYF.

The V gene is TRBV6-6, the J gene TRBJ2-5; 9 bases align to TRBD1. The CDR3 runs 14 residues. Germline loops: CDR1 MNHNY, CDR2 SVGAGI (reference sequence). V trimming: 5 bases; J trimming: 9 bases; junction bases outside the gene matches: 10. CDR3 region: CASSDGTGQKAQYF. CDR3 nucleotide sequence: TGTGCCAGCAGTGATGGGACAGGGCAAAAGGCCCAGTACTTC.

The rearrangement uses TRBV5-6 and TRBJ1-3; D is undetermined. The CDR3 has 15 amino acids. Germline V CDR1 and CDR2: SGHDT, YYEEEE. V shed 6 bases and J shed 8 bases, with 21 bases lying between them. The CDR3: CASNTLPGSHDTIYF. The CDR3, as DNA: TGTGCCAGCAACACCTTGCCCGGGTCTCATGACACCATATATTTT.